One sample yielded the 8 T cell receptor beta chains listed below, sequenced in a study of blood T cells in healthy people across ages. The use of a sample-barcoded 5' primer and a J-beta primer mix characterized a second PCR of about 7 to 12 cycles. From the 5' RACE reads, TCRdb called clonotypes with MiXCR, one entry per CDR3 protein. The table lists approximately 1.5 million distinct CDR3 sequences, 35% to 45% of them singletons. Material: blood. These receptors were obtained from a woman younger than 30 in good health.

The V gene is TRBV20-1, the J gene TRBJ1-4, with 7 bases lining up with TRBD1. From germline, CDR1 is DFQATT and CDR2 SNEGSKA (reference sequence). After removal of 6 bases from V and 5 bases from J, the junction contained 6 bases not matched to a gene. The length of the CDR3 is 13 residues. Here the CDR3 reads CSAPGQRNEKLFF. CDR3 bases: TGCAGTGCCCCGGGACAGAGGAATGAAAAACTGTTTTTT.

Note on this clonotype: The junction departs from germline at one end; a sequencing error may be responsible. The chain recombines TRBV27 with TRBJ1-2, with a possible D match to TRBD1 (5 bases). The CDR3 consists of 14 residues. Germline V gene sequence: CDR1 MNHEY, CDR2 SMNVEV (reference sequence). CDR3 nucleotide sequence: TGTGCCAGCAGTCTCCGGGGGTCCCTTTATGGCTACACCTTT. This sequence encodes CASSLRGSLYGYTF.

About this clonotype: A read error may account for a junction end that differs from germline. The chain joins TRBV7-8 to TRBJ2-7, with D possibly being TRBD1 (5 bases). The germline CDR1 and CDR2 sequences are SGHVS and FQNEAQ. This CDR3 is built from 14 residues. The CDR3 spells CASRLDSYSYEQYF. The CDR3 DNA sequence: TGTGCCAGCAGATTAGACAGCTACTCCTACGAGCAGTACTTC.

This chain connects TRBV28 to TRBJ2-7, with D unresolved. Germline CDR1 reads MDHEN; CDR2 reads SYDVKM. The CDR3 length is 12 residues. Trimming took off 5 bases at V and 7 bases at J, with 12 bases between the two ends. CDR3 DNA: TGTGCCAGCAGTGTAGGGCCCCGGGAGCAGTACTTC. Amino acid sequence: CASSVGPREQYF. The full variable domain, completed using reference TRBV28 and TRBJ2-7, is DVKVTQSSRYLVKRTGEKVFLECVQDMDHENMFWYRQDPGLGLRLIYFSYDVKMKEKGDIPEGYSVSREKKERFSLILESASTNQTSMYLCASSVGPREQYFGPGTRLTVT.

This rearrangement joins TRBV12-3 or TRBV12-4 to TRBJ1-2; 8 bases are a match to TRBD1. The CDR3 has 14 residues. J lost 7 bases, V lost 6 bases, and 10 bases had no gene match. The CDR3: CASRETGASGGYTF. Written as DNA, the CDR3 is TGTGCCAGCAGGGAGACAGGGGCCTCTGGTGGCTACACCTTC.

The chain couples TRBV7-2 to TRBJ2-7, with D maybe TRBD1 (5 bases). CDR3 length: 13 residues. Trimming removed 5 bases from V and 3 bases from J, with 11 bases in between. The germline gives CDR1 SGHTA, CDR2 FQGNSA. CDR3: CASSQTGIYEQYF. In DNA, the CDR3 is TGTGCCAGCAGCCAAACAGGAATCTACGAGCAGTACTTC.

In regard to this clonotype: Since a much larger clone is just one base distant, this may be a read error. The chain joins TRBV20-1 to TRBJ2-3; D is possibly TRBD2 (5 bases). Germline V gene sequence: CDR1 DFQATT, CDR2 SNEGSKA (reference sequence). This CDR3 has 12 amino acids. In DNA form, the CDR3 reads TGCAATGCTAGCCCTCGCGGAGATACGCAGTATTTT. It is translated as CNASPRGDTQYF.

CDR3 nucleotide sequence: TGTGCCAGCAGCTTATCGTCAGGGGGCAGCTATGGCTACACCTTC. Translation: CASSLSSGGSYGYTF. The genes are TRBV7-2 and TRBJ1-2; 8 nucleotides match TRBD1. After removal of 2 bases from V and 4 bases from J, the junction contained 6 bases not matched to a gene. The germline V gene encodes CDR1 SGHTA and CDR2 FQGNSA. The length of the CDR3 is 15 residues.